This T cell receptor beta chain comes out of a study of Graves' ophthalmopathy and Graves' hyperthyroidism. RNA transcripts served as template for amplifying TCR beta CDR3 sequences. In the first round, RT-PCR was carried out with HTBI primers, and a multiplex PCR formed the second round. TCRdb recomputed calls from the multiplex PCR reads with MiXCR, one row per CDR3 protein. The top ten hold about 40% of the sample, which has 650,000 to 900,000 distinct CDR3 sequences, approximately 40% seen once. Study-level points and caveats: Blood samples also showed most expanded thyroid clonotypes exceeding 0.001 frequency. Researchers report that a 13-signature model separated ophthalmopathy from stable hyperthyroidism, posting roughly 90% sensitivity and about 80% specificity.

Germline V gene lookup returns CDR1 LNHDA and CDR2 SQIVND (reference sequence). Trimming at V came to 6 bases and at J to 4 bases, leaving 6 bases not matched to a gene. The CDR3 extends over 14 amino acids. Remarks on this clonotype: Its specificity is unknown. Since a much larger clone is just one base distant, this may be a read error.

The PBMCs used were ones drawn from 10 ml of fresh peripheral blood. The sequenced material came from peripheral blood. The rearrangement uses TRBV19 and TRBJ1-2, with 9 bases aligning to TRBD1. The origin of this receptor is an adult man with Graves' ophthalmopathy. The chain's CDR3 is CASRTGQGSYGYTF. In DNA form, the CDR3 reads TGTGCCAGTAGAACAGGACAGGGGTCCTATGGCTACACCTTC.